Below are 11 T cell receptor beta chains sequenced from a single sample in a study of blood T cell repertoires in COVID-19. Sequencing was performed with immunoSEQ multiplex PCR; in TCRdb, only in-frame clones are kept and a portion is missing. Of some 60,000 clones in the sample, about 91% were seen once. The sequencing input was peripheral blood. All receptors derive from a man between 60 and 75 years old with acute or convalescent COVID-19.

The J gene is TRBJ2-3, the V gene TRBV19, with D possibly matching TRBD2 (6 bases). Trimming left V 3 bases short and J 1 base short, with 17 bases between. Germline V gene sequence: CDR1 LNHDA, CDR2 SQIVND (reference sequence). The CDR3 consists of 17 residues. The CDR3 DNA sequence: TGTGCCAGTAGTATCCGGCGGGGCGATGTGGGCACAGATACGCAGTATTTT. This codes for CASSIRRGDVGTDTQYF.

As concerns this clone: At one end the junction does not follow the germline gene, possibly because of a read error. The V call is TRBV5-4, the J call TRBJ2-7, with 11 bases matching TRBD2. This CDR3 region has 15 residues. Germline CDR1 reads SGHNT; CDR2 reads YYREEE (reference sequence). DNA of the CDR3: TGTGCCAGCAGCTCACCTAGCGGGAGGTCCTCCGAGCAGTACTTC. This translates into CASSSPSGRSSEQYF.

V is TRBV20-1 and J is TRBJ1-1; 7 bases are shared with TRBD1. Germline V gene data show CDR1 as DFQATT and CDR2 as SNEGSKA (reference sequence). V gave up 3 bases and J gave up 7 bases; unmatched junction bases: 8. This CDR3 is built from 13 residues. The DNA for the CDR3 is TGCAGTGCTAGTAAGGTGGCAGGGGGTGAAGCTTTCTTT. Its translation is CSASKVAGGEAFF.

The CDR3 loop is CASSTSDRGISGANVLTF. The CDR3 DNA reads TGTGCCAGCAGTACCTCGGACAGGGGCATCTCTGGGGCCAACGTCCTGACTTTC. The chain has TRBV6-4 and TRBJ2-6; 9 bases fit TRBD1. The trim removed 5 bases at V and 0 bases at J, leaving 8 bases unmatched. The CDR3 is 18 residues long. Germline V gene sequence: CDR1 MRHNA, CDR2 SNTAGT.

The chain recombines TRBV6-5 with TRBJ1-2; D remains unclear. The CDR3 is 12 amino acids. Germline loops: CDR1 MNHEY, CDR2 SVGAGI. The V end lost 10 bases, the J end lost 5 bases, and 14 bases lay between the germline ends. The CDR3, as DNA: TGTGCCACTTCCCGGTCGGGATATGGCTACACCTTC. Amino acid sequence: CATSRSGYGYTF.

The chain combines TRBV19 with TRBJ2-7; 8 bases line up with TRBD1. Germline lookup yields CDR1 LNHDA and CDR2 SQIVND (reference sequence). V dropped 6 bases and J dropped 5; count of bases not matched to a gene: 6. CDR3 length: 13 residues. CDR3 loop: CASRRTGYHEQYF. The CDR3 DNA reads as TGTGCCAGTAGAAGGACAGGGTATCACGAGCAGTACTTC.

The chain couples TRBV30 to TRBJ1-2; D not resolved. V lost 0 bases to trimming and J lost 8 bases, with 13 bases between them. The CDR3 length is 13 residues. CDR1 is GTSNPN, CDR2 SVGIG, per germline (reference sequence). The CDR3 is CAWSVLREGGYTF. DNA of the CDR3: TGTGCCTGGAGTGTACTGAGGGAGGGAGGCTACACCTTC.

This clone has just one count. The chain uses TRBV5-1 and TRBJ2-3, with D maybe TRBD2 (6 bases). The germline V gene encodes CDR1 SGHRS and CDR2 YFSETQ. V was shortened by 3 bases and J by 4 bases, with 12 bases between the two germline ends. The CDR3 extends over 14 amino acids. This CDR3 reads CASSSLGGSDTQYF. For the CDR3, the DNA is TGCGCCAGCAGCTCCCTCGGGGGTTCAGATACGCAGTATTTT.

This chain links TRBV5-4 with TRBJ1-2; tentatively, D is TRBD1 (6 bases). From germline, CDR1 is SGHNT and CDR2 YYREEE (reference sequence). Trimming shortened V by 1 base and J by 5 bases, and 21 bases separated the two germline ends. CDR3 size: 17 residues. DNA of the CDR3: TGTGCCAGCAGCTTGCCCCGGGTGGGGGGGCAGCCTTATGGCTACACCTTC. This translates into CASSLPRVGGQPYGYTF. The whole variable domain, filled in from reference TRBV5-4 and TRBJ1-2, reads ETGVTQSPTHLIKTRGQQVTLRCSSQSGHNTVSWYQQALGQGPQFIFQYYREEENGRGNFPPRFSGLQFPNYSSELNVNALELDDSALYLCASSLPRVGGQPYGYTFGSGTRLTVV.

The chain employs TRBV18 and TRBJ2-3; 7 bases fit TRBD1. The CDR3 has 15 amino acids. Germline V gene sequence: CDR1 KGHSH, CDR2 LQKENI. V was pared by 2 bases and J by 0 bases, with 2 bases of the junction left unmatched. CDR3 in amino acids: CASSPDRASTDTQYF. DNA for the CDR3: TGTGCCAGCTCACCAGACAGGGCTAGCACAGATACGCAGTATTTT.

The CDR3, as DNA: TGTGCCAGCAGCTCCACCGGGACTAGTGGGTGGCAGTACTTC. As protein: CASSSTGTSGWQYF. The V gene is TRBV6-5, the J gene TRBJ2-7, with 8 bases lining up with TRBD2. The germline V gene encodes CDR1 MNHEY and CDR2 SVGAGI. The ends lost 6 bases at V and 9 bases at J; junction bases unmatched: 13. This CDR3 contains 14 residues.